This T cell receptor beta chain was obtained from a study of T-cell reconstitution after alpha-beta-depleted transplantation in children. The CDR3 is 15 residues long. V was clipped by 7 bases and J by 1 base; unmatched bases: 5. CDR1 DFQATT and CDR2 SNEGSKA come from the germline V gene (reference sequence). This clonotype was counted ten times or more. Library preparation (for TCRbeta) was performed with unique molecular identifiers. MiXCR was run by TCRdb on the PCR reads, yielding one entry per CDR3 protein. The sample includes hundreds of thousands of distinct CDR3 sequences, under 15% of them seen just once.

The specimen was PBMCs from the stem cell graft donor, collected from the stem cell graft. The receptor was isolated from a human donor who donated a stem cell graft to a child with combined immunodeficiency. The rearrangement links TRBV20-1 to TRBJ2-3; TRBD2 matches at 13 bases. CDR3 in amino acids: CSELAGGQGTDTQYF. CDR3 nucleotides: TGCAGTGAACTAGCGGGGGGGCAGGGCACAGATACGCAGTATTTT.